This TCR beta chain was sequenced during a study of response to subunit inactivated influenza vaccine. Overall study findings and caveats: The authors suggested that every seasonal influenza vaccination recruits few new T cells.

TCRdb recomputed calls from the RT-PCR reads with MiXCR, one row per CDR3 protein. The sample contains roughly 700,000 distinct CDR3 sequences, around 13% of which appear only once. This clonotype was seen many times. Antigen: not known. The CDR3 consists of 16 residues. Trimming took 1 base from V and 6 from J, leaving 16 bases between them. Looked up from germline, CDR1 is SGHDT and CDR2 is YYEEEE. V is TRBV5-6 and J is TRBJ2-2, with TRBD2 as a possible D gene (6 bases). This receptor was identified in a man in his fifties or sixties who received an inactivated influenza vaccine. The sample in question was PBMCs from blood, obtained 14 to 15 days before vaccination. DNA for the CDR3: TGTGCCAGCAGCTTGCCGCGGGATTCCTTGGCCGGGGAGCTGTTTTTT. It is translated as CASSLPRDSLAGELFF. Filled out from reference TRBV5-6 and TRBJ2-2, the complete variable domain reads DAGVTQSPTHLIKTRGQQVTLRCSPKSGHDTVSWYQQALGQGPQFIFQYYEEEERQRGNFPDRFSGHQFPNYSSELNVNALLLGDSALYLCASSLPRDSLAGELFFGEGSRLTVL.